This section outlines one T cell receptor (beta chain) sequence together with its context. The specificity of this receptor is unknown. No base qualities exist here, and no much larger clone lies one base off it. The time point label on this specimen signifies: about 28 days (+/-7) after the second vaccine dose. Because spike-specific TCR depth and breadth did not differ between the two schedules, AZD1222 recipients who got a second dose at roughly 4 weeks were pooled with those who got a second dose at roughly 12 weeks. Samples from vaccinated people were obtained from the UK trials COV001 and COV002, which included a single-blind randomized controlled phase 2/3 trial of AZD1222 (ChAdOx1 nCoV-19) in healthy adults. For TCRbeta chain sequencing, PBMC samples from trial participants were taken at day 0 and at day 28 after the second dose. This entry belongs to a study of T cell responses to AZD1222 COVID-19 vaccine (dated by TCRdb to the early 2020s). Regarding the complete study: A total of under 250 trial participants underwent TCR sequencing, of whom roughly 210 had received two doses of AZD1222 and roughly 26 had received two doses of the MenACWY control vaccine. Trial participants were enrolled by age into 18-55, 56-69 and 70-plus year subgroups, with around 150, 28 and 57 TCR-sequenced participants respectively. The paper as a whole reports these results and caveats: The 56-69-year group was small, and its depth increase did not reach significance, likely because of low power. Vaccine-associated CD4 TCRs spanned the whole spike protein, with dominant responses in regions 160-218 and 743-854. Conclusions about previously exposed vaccinees were limited because only six AZD1222 recipients were SARS-CoV-2 seropositive at baseline. Participants were mostly white British, with more females than males. The authors suggested clonal diversity may have been underestimated. A significant rise in spike-specific TCR breadth and depth was observed after two AZD1222 doses relative to day 0 and relative to MenACWY recipients. Nearly half of unique spike-specific TCRs reportedly recognized epitopes outside regions mutated in the B.1.351 and B.1.1.7 variants. Because no day 14 peak-response samples were available, the repertoires could be characterized only after the peak T cell response.

The CDR3 regions of human TCRbeta chains were analyzed by immunosequencing. Under the source paper's analysis protocol: Repertoire TCRs were checked for matches against a reference library of SARS-CoV-2-specific TCRs that had been generated using the MIRA antigen-specificity platform. Breadth meant the fraction of unique TCRs that were SARS-CoV-2-associated, whereas depth meant the fraction of total T cells that were SARS-CoV-2-associated. Using the MIRA data, every spike-specific TCR was mapped to the spike region that the TCR reacted to and assigned to either a CD4 or a CD8 class. Log10-transformed breadth and depth values were compared by one-way ANOVA with Sidak's multiple comparisons tests. TCRdb provides this immuneACCESS table in a form limited to in-frame rearrangements. Some clones are lacking; in checked studies, under half of them reflect an unresolved V gene, and why the rest are absent is not known. V and J calls and clone size come straight from that table; D and trimming were deduced from the DNA. Within this sample are some 150,000 clones, with approximately 91% of them counted one time only. Of the sample, just under 2% falls within the top ten clones.

From cysteine to phenylalanine, the CDR3 is 14 amino acids long. This entry keeps only the CDR3 DNA: 42 bases, framed from base 1. Trimming costs V 1 base and J 6 bases, and their ends lie 9 bases apart. CDR1 and CDR2 are drawn from the germline V gene: SGHTA, FQGNSA. The sequence derives from an adult who received the AZD1222 COVID-19 vaccine. Sequencing was performed on peripheral blood, taken 28 days after the second AZD1222 dose. The V and J segments used are TRBV7-2 and TRBJ2-2, and TRBD2 may be the D gene, going by 6 matching bases. The DNA sequence reads TGTGCCAGCAGCTTAGTCGGGGGTCCCGGGGAGCTGTTTTTT. It is translated as CASSLVGGPGELFF.